This TCR beta chain emerged from a study of blood T cell repertoires in COVID-19. Study context: COVID-19 samples, acute and convalescent, were from the United States, Italy and Spain.

Germline V gene lookup returns CDR1 KGHSH and CDR2 LQKENI. V lost 3 bases to trimming and J lost 2 bases, with 12 bases between them. CDR3 length: 15 residues. Per the original data handling: Amplification from reference gene primers served as the basis for estimated nucleated cell counts. Data came from immunoSEQ multiplex PCR; TCRdb stores just in-frame clones and leaves some out. Clone size and V and J calls were adopted from that table, with D and trimming inferred from the DNA. The sample has around 270,000 clones; less than 90% are singletons. V and J are TRBV18 and TRBJ2-3; D possibly corresponds to TRBD2 (5 bases). This TCR derives from a woman aged 40 to 50 who had recovered from COVID-19. The specimen was peripheral blood. In DNA, the CDR3 is TGTGCCAGCTCACCCCTCCGGGAACTCACAGATACGCAGTATTTT. Its translation: CASSPLRELTDTQYF.